One T cell receptor (beta chain) is described in this entry. CD45RO negativity and positive selection for CCR7 defined naive CD8 cells, a population that excluded terminally differentiated effector memory CD45RA+ cells. The CDR3 has 12 amino acids. The V end was cut by 7 bases, the J end by 4 bases, with 10 bases between. Germline CDR1 reads MDHEN; CDR2 reads SYDVKM. The data stem from a study of shared clonotypes between healthy human individuals. TCRdb's table, derived via immunoSEQ multiplex PCR, lists solely in-frame clones and lacks some. The sample lists around 1,900,000 clones, around 93% occurring once.

The TCR was taken from a man younger than 35 in good health. Some clones in this sample may be carry-over from other donors' samples. The chain combines TRBV28 with TRBJ1-2; D possibly corresponds to TRBD1 (5 bases). Input material: naive CD8+ T cells from PBMCs. For the CDR3, the DNA is TGTGCCAGCACGGGGGAGGCCTATGGCTACACCTTC. This translates into CASTGEAYGYTF.